The 5 T cell receptor beta chains listed next were all sequenced from one sample in a study of identical twins. MiXCR was run by TCRdb on the 5' RACE reads, yielding one entry per CDR3 protein. The sample holds roughly 1,500,000 distinct CDR3 sequences, under 35% seen once. Sequenced: cord blood. Receptors were obtained from a newborn girl in good health.

This clonotype was detected only a few times. The chain uses TRBV20-1 and TRBJ2-3; D unresolved. The CDR3 consists of 14 residues. V gave up 6 bases and J gave up 4 bases, with 17 bases separating them. Germline V CDR1 and CDR2: DFQATT, SNEGSKA (reference sequence). This CDR3 is CSAQERSQADTQYF. The CDR3 coding sequence is TGCAGTGCCCAGGAGAGGTCCCAGGCAGATACGCAGTATTTT.

The chain joins TRBV5-1 to TRBJ2-2; D not certain. The CDR3 has 14 residues. V was cut by 7 bases and J by 2 bases, with 12 bases left in between. CDR1 SGHRS and CDR2 YFSETQ come from the germline V gene. The chain's CDR3 is CASGPRVNTGELFF. For the CDR3, the DNA is TGCGCCAGCGGCCCCCGGGTAAACACCGGGGAGCTGTTTTTT.

A few counts support this clonotype. The chain uses TRBV12-3 or TRBV12-4 and TRBJ2-7; 9 positions match TRBD1. With V trimmed by 7 bases and J by 0 bases, 7 bases remained unmatched. The CDR3 covers 15 residues. In DNA, the CDR3 is TGTGCCAGCAAACCCGGGACAGGGCCCTCCTACGAGCAGTACTTC. Its protein product is CASKPGTGPSYEQYF.

The chain recombines TRBV12-3 or TRBV12-4 with TRBJ1-1; D uncertain. The CDR3 is 12 amino acids. Trimming took 4 bases from V and 10 from J, leaving 13 bases between them. The CDR3 region has the DNA TGTGCCAGCAGTTCTTGGGGAACGCGAGCTTTCTTT. It specifies CASSSWGTRAFF.

The genes are TRBV14 and TRBJ2-3, with D uncertain. CDR1 is SGHDN and CDR2 is FVKESK in the germline V gene. V was trimmed by 4 bases and J by 4 bases, leaving 12 bases between them. This CDR3 region has 14 residues. CDR3 DNA: TGTGCCAGCAGCCCCCGGTTCTTGCCAGATACGCAGTATTTT. This codes for CASSPRFLPDTQYF.